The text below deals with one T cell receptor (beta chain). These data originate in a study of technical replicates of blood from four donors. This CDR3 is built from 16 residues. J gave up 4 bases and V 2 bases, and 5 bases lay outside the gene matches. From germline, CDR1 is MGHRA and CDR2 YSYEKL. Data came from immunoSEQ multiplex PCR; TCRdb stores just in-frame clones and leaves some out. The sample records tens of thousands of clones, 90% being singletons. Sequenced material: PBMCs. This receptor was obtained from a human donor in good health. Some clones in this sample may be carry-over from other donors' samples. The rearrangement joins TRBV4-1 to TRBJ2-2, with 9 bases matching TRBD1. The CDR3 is CASSQPGQGPTGELFF. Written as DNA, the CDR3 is TGCGCCAGCAGCCAACCGGGACAGGGACCCACCGGGGAGCTGTTTTTT.